Sequencing of this TCR beta chain was carried out in a study of early T cells in non-severe SARS-CoV-2 infection. TCRdb re-analysed the 5' RACE reads in MiXCR, keeping a single row per CDR3 protein. This table has some 91,000 distinct CDR3 sequences, about 10% appearing once. CDR1 is SGDLS, CDR2 YYNGEE, per germline. The CDR3 totals 15 residues. V lost 3 bases and J lost 5, with 12 bases in between. This receptor was taken from an adult who was a healthcare worker with PCR-confirmed SARS-CoV-2 infection or an uninfected control (not recorded which). This sequence joins TRBV9 and TRBJ1-6, with D tentatively TRBD1 (6 bases). The sequences come from whole blood, collected at baseline. The CDR3 sequence is CASSEQGSDNSPLHF. In DNA, the CDR3 is TGTGCCAGCAGCGAACAGGGCTCAGATAATTCACCCCTCCACTTT.